Listed here are 30 T cell receptor beta chains from one sample, sequenced in a study of T cells in Graves' hyperthyroidism and ophthalmopathy. Amplification of TCR beta CDR3 regions used RNA as the template. HTBI primers were employed in a first-round RT-PCR of the TCR CDR3. TCRdb passed the multiplex PCR reads through MiXCR, listing each CDR3 protein once. The table shows 300,000 to 450,000 distinct CDR3 sequences, with around 14% occurring only once. Sample: blood. All receptors come from a woman aged 55-75 years with Graves' hyperthyroidism.

The chain uses TRBV24-1 and TRBJ2-5; weak D call: TRBD2 (6 bases). Germline V gene data show CDR1 as KGHDR and CDR2 as SFDVKD. The CDR3 has 15 amino acids. V was pared by 3 bases and J by 3 bases, with 13 bases between. The CDR3, as DNA: TGTGCCACCAGTGATAACAGGAGACTAGAAGAGACCCAGTACTTC. It specifies CATSDNRRLEETQYF.

This clonotype was seen many times. The chain uses TRBV29-1 and TRBJ2-7; D perhaps matches TRBD1 (6 bases). This CDR3 comprises 12 residues. In germline, CDR1 is SQVTM, CDR2 ANQGSEA. V was clipped by 4 bases and J by 5 bases, with 12 bases between them. CDR3 nucleotides: TGCAGCGTTGGCAGGGGTGGCGACGAGCAGTACTTC. Translation: CSVGRGGDEQYF.

J is TRBJ1-5 and V is TRBV5-1, with 10 bases matching TRBD1. Looked up from germline, CDR1 is SGHRS and CDR2 is YFSETQ. The V and J ends lost 4 bases and 6 bases, in that order; junction bases with no gene match: 7. This CDR3 has 15 residues. Here the CDR3 DNA reads TGCGCCAGCAGCCCCTGGACAGGGGGAGGTCAGCCCCAGCATTTT. Its translation: CASSPWTGGGQPQHF. Based on the CDR3 plus reference TRBV5-1 and TRBJ1-5, the full variable domain is KAGVTQTPRYLIKTRGQQVTLSCSPISGHRSVSWYQQTPGQGLQFLFEYFSETQRNKGNFPGRFSGRQFSNSRSEMNVSTLELGDSALYLCASSPWTGGGQPQHFGDGTRLSIL.

This clonotype was seen many times. The rearrangement uses TRBV9 and TRBJ1-4; 8 bases map to TRBD1. The CDR3 is 16 residues long. V trimming: 0 bases; J trimming: 5 bases; junction bases outside the gene matches: 6. The germline gives CDR1 SGDLS, CDR2 YYNGEE. CDR3 bases: TGTGCCAGCAGCGTAGGAGGACAGGGATGGAATGAAAAACTGTTTTTT. It yields the protein CASSVGGQGWNEKLFF.

The rearrangement joins TRBV6-1 to TRBJ2-7; D remains ambiguous. This CDR3 has 13 residues. The V gene lost 2 bases and the J gene lost 3 bases, with 8 bases spanning the gap. Germline-derived CDR1 and CDR2 are MNHNS and SASEGT. The CDR3 reads CASSEFAYYEQYF. The DNA for the CDR3 is TGTGCCAGCAGTGAATTTGCGTACTACGAGCAGTACTTC.

This clonotype showed up just a few times. This chain connects TRBV5-1 to TRBJ1-2; 9 bases agree with TRBD1. The CDR3 is 14 residues long. From germline, CDR1 is SGHRS and CDR2 YFSETQ. The V and J ends lost 4 bases and 2 bases, in that order; junction bases with no gene match: 3. The CDR3 sequence: CASSTGQGNYGYTF. In nucleotides, the CDR3 is TGCGCCAGCAGCACCGGACAGGGGAACTATGGCTACACCTTC.

At least ten counts were recorded for this clonotype. The CDR3 spells CASSLSAGLAGVFDTQYF. The CDR3 DNA follows: TGTGCCAGCAGTTTATCGGCCGGACTAGCGGGAGTGTTTGATACGCAGTATTTT. The chain combines TRBV12-3 or TRBV12-4 with TRBJ2-3; 13 bases agree with TRBD2. With 2 bases clipped from V and 6 bases from J, the junction kept 11 bases outside the gene matches. CDR3 length equals 18 residues.

This clonotype showed up many times. The rearrangement links TRBV12-3 or TRBV12-4 to TRBJ2-7, with 12 bases lining up with TRBD1. The CDR3 is 15 amino acids. The junction had 7 bases not matched to a gene; V was cut back by 4 bases and J by 6 bases. The CDR3 nucleotides are TGTGCCAGCAGTTCCGCCGGGACAGGGGGCCGCGAGCAGTACTTC. This encodes CASSSAGTGGREQYF.

This clonotype was detected many times. The V call is TRBV7-2, the J call TRBJ1-2; 8 bases agree with TRBD1. Germline values: CDR1 SGHTA, CDR2 FQGNSA. This CDR3 has 15 residues. The J segment lost 7 bases and the V segment lost 2 bases, leaving 9 bases of the junction unmatched. The CDR3 coding sequence is TGTGCCAGCAGCTTAAACCTTTCAGGGGGCGGTGGCTACACCTTC. Translating gives CASSLNLSGGGGYTF.

The chain links TRBV7-9 to TRBJ2-1; D uncertain. Germline lookup yields CDR1 SEHNR and CDR2 FQNEAQ (reference sequence). Trimming cost V 1 base and J 9 bases, with 7 bases left between them. The CDR3 runs 12 residues. The CDR3 DNA reads as TGTGCCAGCAGCTTAGACGGATCTGAGCAGTTCTTC. It is translated as CASSLDGSEQFF. The variable domain in full, completed from reference TRBV7-9 and TRBJ2-1, reads DTGVSQNPRHKITKRGQNVTFRCDPISEHNRLYWYRQTLGQGPEFLTYFQNEAQLEKSRLLSDRFSAERPKGSFSTLEIQRTEQGDSAMYLCASSLDGSEQFFGPGTRLTVL.

This chain links TRBV5-6 with TRBJ2-5; D gene ambiguous. The CDR3 consists of 14 residues. The germline V gene has CDR1 SGHDT and CDR2 YYEEEE. V lost 4 bases and J lost 3, with 13 bases in between. CDR3 sequence (DNA): TGTGCCAGCAGCCCAAGGAACGATAAAGAGACCCAGTACTTC. As protein: CASSPRNDKETQYF.

This clonotype was counted ten times or more. The V call is TRBV28, the J call TRBJ2-7; D is uncertain. The CDR3 covers 13 residues. Deletions cut 6 bases from V and 3 bases from J, with 12 bases between. Per the germline V gene, CDR1 is MDHEN and CDR2 is SYDVKM. The CDR3 DNA reads as TGTGCCAGCAGCGTCCGAGGTCTCTACGAGCAGTACTTC. It codes for CASSVRGLYEQYF.

This clonotype was recorded many times. The chain employs TRBV10-3 and TRBJ1-1; D is uncertain. This CDR3 comprises 13 residues. The germline V and J ends were trimmed by 5 bases and 1 base, with 8 bases remaining between them. Germline CDR1 is ENHRY and CDR2 is SYGVKD. CDR3 amino acids: CAISRGGNTEAFF. For the CDR3, the DNA is TGTGCCATCAGTAGAGGTGGGAACACTGAAGCTTTCTTT.

Ten or more counts support this clonotype. The chain joins TRBV11-2 to TRBJ2-1, with 7 bases fitting TRBD2. Germline V lookup: CDR1 SGHAT, CDR2 FQNNGV. The V and J ends lost 1 base and 6 bases, in that order; junction bases with no gene match: 9. The CDR3 is 16 residues long. CDR3 sequence: CASSLGRDYLGNEQFF. The CDR3 coding sequence is TGTGCCAGCAGCTTAGGACGGGACTACCTTGGCAATGAGCAGTTCTTC.

This clonotype was detected ten times or more. This chain joins TRBV7-9 and TRBJ2-1; perhaps D is TRBD1 or TRBD2 (8 bases each). V was clipped by 5 bases and J by 7 bases, with 18 bases between them. Germline loops: CDR1 SEHNR, CDR2 FQNEAQ (reference sequence). CDR3 length: 15 amino acids. CDR3 residues: CASSPGGAGGNEQFF. DNA for the CDR3: TGTGCCAGCAGCCCAGGGGGCGCGGGGGGTAATGAGCAGTTCTTC.

This chain links TRBV24-1 with TRBJ2-1; TRBD2 agrees at 12 bases. This CDR3 contains 17 residues. Losses at the gene ends were 4 bases for V and 9 bases for J; bases not matched to a gene: 12. Germline CDR1 reads KGHDR; CDR2 reads SFDVKD. CDR3 loop: CATSDLSLAGGPSEQFF. The CDR3 coding sequence is TGTGCCACCAGTGACCTTTCCCTAGCGGGAGGGCCAAGTGAGCAGTTCTTC.

The chain joins TRBV11-2 to TRBJ2-3; 15 bases align to TRBD2. The CDR3 sequence is 18 residues long. CDR1 is SGHAT, CDR2 FQNNGV, per germline. J lost 0 bases, V lost 5 bases, and 6 bases had no gene match. CDR3 loop: CASSNPGLAGGSTDTQYF. CDR3 nucleotides: TGTGCCAGCAGCAACCCGGGACTAGCGGGAGGTAGCACAGATACGCAGTATTTT. The full variable domain, in which reference TRBV11-2 and TRBJ2-3 provide the parts outside the CDR3, is EAGVAQSPRYKIIEKRQSVAFWCNPISGHATLYWYQQILGQGPKLLIQFQNNGVVDDSQLPKDRFSAERLKGVDSTLKIQPAKLEDSAVYLCASSNPGLAGGSTDTQYFGPGTRLTVL.

The chain has TRBV29-1 and TRBJ2-2; D call uncertain. This CDR3 contains 17 residues. V shed 2 bases and J shed 3 bases, with 19 bases lying between them. Germline V gives CDR1 SQVTM, CDR2 ANQGSEA. The CDR3 DNA sequence: TGCAGCGTTGAACTTTGGGGAAAAGAGCCGTACACCGGGGAGCTGTTTTTT. Amino acid sequence: CSVELWGKEPYTGELFF.

V and J are TRBV19 and TRBJ1-5; a weak D match, TRBD1 (5 bases). The V end lost 4 bases, the J end lost 5 bases, and 12 bases lay between the germline ends. The CDR3 totals 14 residues. Per the germline V gene, CDR1 is LNHDA and CDR2 is SQIVND (reference sequence). CDR3 DNA sequence: TGTGCCAGTAGTAGGGACGCGGGGGATCAGCCCCAGCATTTT. Its protein is CASSRDAGDQPQHF.

The table lists this clonotype with many counts. The chain recombines TRBV20-1 with TRBJ2-7; tentative D call: TRBD2 (6 bases). There are 13 residues in the CDR3. Germline lookup yields CDR1 DFQATT and CDR2 SNEGSKA (reference sequence). With 4 bases removed from V and 1 base from J, the gap between germline ends came to 11 bases. CDR3 residues: CSANEGGSYEQYF. CDR3 bases: TGCAGTGCTAACGAAGGAGGGTCCTACGAGCAGTACTTC.

The chain links TRBV20-1 to TRBJ2-5, with TRBD2 as a possible D gene (6 bases). Germline loops: CDR1 DFQATT, CDR2 SNEGSKA (reference sequence). V dropped 6 bases and J dropped 1 base, with 18 bases sitting between them. There are 15 residues in the CDR3. The CDR3 bases are TGCAGTGCCCCCCTTTTTGGGGAGGTCCAAGAGACCCAGTACTTC. This translates into CSAPLFGEVQETQYF.

This clonotype was detected ten times or more. The chain links TRBV11-2 to TRBJ2-7; TRBD1 is a possible D gene (6 bases). The germline V and J ends were trimmed by 5 bases and 9 bases, with 17 bases remaining between them. The germline V gene has CDR1 SGHAT and CDR2 FQNNGV. CDR3 length equals 13 residues. This CDR3 reads CASSQGHLLGQYF. The CDR3 DNA reads TGTGCCAGCAGCCAGGGACACCTCCTAGGGCAGTACTTC.

This clonotype has at least ten counts. This chain uses TRBV27 with TRBJ2-7; perhaps TRBD2 as D (6 bases). The CDR3 runs 15 residues. Germline CDR1 and CDR2: MNHEY and SMNVEV (reference sequence). Trimming removed 6 bases at V and 1 base at J, with 16 bases between. CDR3 coding DNA: TGTGCCAGCAGGCTAGGGACTGGCTTTTCCTACGAGCAGTACTTC. Translation: CASRLGTGFSYEQYF.

At least ten counts were recorded for this clonotype. This rearrangement joins TRBV28 to TRBJ2-3; 8 nucleotides match TRBD1. The germline V gene has CDR1 MDHEN and CDR2 SYDVKM. This CDR3 has 15 amino acids. The V and J ends lost 8 bases and 4 bases, in that order; junction bases with no gene match: 11. The CDR3 DNA is TGTGCCAGCCCGCCCCCGGGACAGGCCGCAGATACGCAGTATTTT. Protein: CASPPPGQAADTQYF. Using reference TRBV28 and TRBJ2-3 for the parts outside the CDR3, the full variable domain is DVKVTQSSRYLVKRTGEKVFLECVQDMDHENMFWYRQDPGLGLRLIYFSYDVKMKEKGDIPEGYSVSREKKERFSLILESASTNQTSMYLCASPPPGQAADTQYFGPGTRLTVL.

This clonotype was observed a few times. The chain is built from TRBV30 and TRBJ1-4; 9 nucleotides line up with TRBD1. With V trimmed by 4 bases and J by 8 bases, 8 bases remained unmatched. Germline-derived CDR1 and CDR2 are GTSNPN and SVGIG (reference sequence). The CDR3 is 14 amino acids. The CDR3 protein is CAWTKTGGQEKLFF. The CDR3 coding sequence is TGTGCCTGGACCAAGACAGGGGGACAGGAAAAACTGTTTTTT.

The chain uses TRBV9 and TRBJ1-2; TRBD1 agrees at 7 bases. CDR1 and CDR2 (germline): SGDLS, YYNGEE. J was trimmed by 7 bases and V by 7 bases; bases with no gene match: 10. CDR3 length: 13 amino acids. The CDR3 DNA sequence: TGTGCCAGCTCCCGAGAGGGGGCGGGTGGCTACACCTTC. Protein product: CASSREGAGGYTF. The full variable domain, rest sourced from reference TRBV9 and TRBJ1-2, is DSGVTQTPKHLITATGQRVTLRCSPRSGDLSVYWYQQSLDQGLQFLIQYYNGEERAKGNILERFSAQQFPDLHSELNLSSLELGDSALYFCASSREGAGGYTFGSGTRLTVV.

For this clonotype: Just one base apart from a much larger clone, this may be a read error. This sequence joins TRBV29-1 and TRBJ1-2; D is undetermined. The germline gives CDR1 SQVTM, CDR2 ANQGSEA. This CDR3 is 12 amino acids long. V lost 8 bases, J lost 5 bases, and 15 bases lay in between. The CDR3 loop is CSIGRQFYGYTF. The CDR3 DNA follows: TGCAGCATTGGAAGGCAGTTTTATGGCTACACCTTC.

The genes are TRBV4-1 and TRBJ2-5; perhaps TRBD2 as D (5 bases). Between the trimmed V and J ends, which lost 3 bases and 1 base, there was a span of 6 bases. CDR3 length: 13 residues. Germline lookup yields CDR1 MGHRA and CDR2 YSYEKL. CDR3 region: CASSHSAQETQYF. The CDR3 nucleotides read TGCGCCAGCAGCCATAGCGCCCAAGAGACCCAGTACTTC.

This clonotype was recorded at least ten times. CDR3 loop: CASSRGLAGVRNEQYF. DNA of the CDR3: TGTGCCAGCAGCCGGGGACTAGCGGGAGTCAGGAACGAGCAGTACTTC. This sequence joins TRBV3-1 and TRBJ2-7, with 14 bases identical to TRBD2. With 4 bases clipped from V and 5 bases from J, the junction kept 7 bases outside the gene matches. This CDR3 has 16 residues. CDR1 is LGHDT, CDR2 YNNKEL, per germline (reference sequence).

This clonotype was counted ten times or more. The chain carries TRBV6-5 and TRBJ1-2; D is undetermined. This CDR3 contains 15 residues. The V end lost 0 bases, the J end lost 3 bases, and 11 bases lay between the germline ends. From germline, CDR1 is MNHEY and CDR2 SVGAGI. The CDR3 sequence is CASSYSPARDYGYTF. The CDR3 nucleotides read TGTGCCAGCAGTTACTCGCCGGCCCGGGACTATGGCTACACCTTC.